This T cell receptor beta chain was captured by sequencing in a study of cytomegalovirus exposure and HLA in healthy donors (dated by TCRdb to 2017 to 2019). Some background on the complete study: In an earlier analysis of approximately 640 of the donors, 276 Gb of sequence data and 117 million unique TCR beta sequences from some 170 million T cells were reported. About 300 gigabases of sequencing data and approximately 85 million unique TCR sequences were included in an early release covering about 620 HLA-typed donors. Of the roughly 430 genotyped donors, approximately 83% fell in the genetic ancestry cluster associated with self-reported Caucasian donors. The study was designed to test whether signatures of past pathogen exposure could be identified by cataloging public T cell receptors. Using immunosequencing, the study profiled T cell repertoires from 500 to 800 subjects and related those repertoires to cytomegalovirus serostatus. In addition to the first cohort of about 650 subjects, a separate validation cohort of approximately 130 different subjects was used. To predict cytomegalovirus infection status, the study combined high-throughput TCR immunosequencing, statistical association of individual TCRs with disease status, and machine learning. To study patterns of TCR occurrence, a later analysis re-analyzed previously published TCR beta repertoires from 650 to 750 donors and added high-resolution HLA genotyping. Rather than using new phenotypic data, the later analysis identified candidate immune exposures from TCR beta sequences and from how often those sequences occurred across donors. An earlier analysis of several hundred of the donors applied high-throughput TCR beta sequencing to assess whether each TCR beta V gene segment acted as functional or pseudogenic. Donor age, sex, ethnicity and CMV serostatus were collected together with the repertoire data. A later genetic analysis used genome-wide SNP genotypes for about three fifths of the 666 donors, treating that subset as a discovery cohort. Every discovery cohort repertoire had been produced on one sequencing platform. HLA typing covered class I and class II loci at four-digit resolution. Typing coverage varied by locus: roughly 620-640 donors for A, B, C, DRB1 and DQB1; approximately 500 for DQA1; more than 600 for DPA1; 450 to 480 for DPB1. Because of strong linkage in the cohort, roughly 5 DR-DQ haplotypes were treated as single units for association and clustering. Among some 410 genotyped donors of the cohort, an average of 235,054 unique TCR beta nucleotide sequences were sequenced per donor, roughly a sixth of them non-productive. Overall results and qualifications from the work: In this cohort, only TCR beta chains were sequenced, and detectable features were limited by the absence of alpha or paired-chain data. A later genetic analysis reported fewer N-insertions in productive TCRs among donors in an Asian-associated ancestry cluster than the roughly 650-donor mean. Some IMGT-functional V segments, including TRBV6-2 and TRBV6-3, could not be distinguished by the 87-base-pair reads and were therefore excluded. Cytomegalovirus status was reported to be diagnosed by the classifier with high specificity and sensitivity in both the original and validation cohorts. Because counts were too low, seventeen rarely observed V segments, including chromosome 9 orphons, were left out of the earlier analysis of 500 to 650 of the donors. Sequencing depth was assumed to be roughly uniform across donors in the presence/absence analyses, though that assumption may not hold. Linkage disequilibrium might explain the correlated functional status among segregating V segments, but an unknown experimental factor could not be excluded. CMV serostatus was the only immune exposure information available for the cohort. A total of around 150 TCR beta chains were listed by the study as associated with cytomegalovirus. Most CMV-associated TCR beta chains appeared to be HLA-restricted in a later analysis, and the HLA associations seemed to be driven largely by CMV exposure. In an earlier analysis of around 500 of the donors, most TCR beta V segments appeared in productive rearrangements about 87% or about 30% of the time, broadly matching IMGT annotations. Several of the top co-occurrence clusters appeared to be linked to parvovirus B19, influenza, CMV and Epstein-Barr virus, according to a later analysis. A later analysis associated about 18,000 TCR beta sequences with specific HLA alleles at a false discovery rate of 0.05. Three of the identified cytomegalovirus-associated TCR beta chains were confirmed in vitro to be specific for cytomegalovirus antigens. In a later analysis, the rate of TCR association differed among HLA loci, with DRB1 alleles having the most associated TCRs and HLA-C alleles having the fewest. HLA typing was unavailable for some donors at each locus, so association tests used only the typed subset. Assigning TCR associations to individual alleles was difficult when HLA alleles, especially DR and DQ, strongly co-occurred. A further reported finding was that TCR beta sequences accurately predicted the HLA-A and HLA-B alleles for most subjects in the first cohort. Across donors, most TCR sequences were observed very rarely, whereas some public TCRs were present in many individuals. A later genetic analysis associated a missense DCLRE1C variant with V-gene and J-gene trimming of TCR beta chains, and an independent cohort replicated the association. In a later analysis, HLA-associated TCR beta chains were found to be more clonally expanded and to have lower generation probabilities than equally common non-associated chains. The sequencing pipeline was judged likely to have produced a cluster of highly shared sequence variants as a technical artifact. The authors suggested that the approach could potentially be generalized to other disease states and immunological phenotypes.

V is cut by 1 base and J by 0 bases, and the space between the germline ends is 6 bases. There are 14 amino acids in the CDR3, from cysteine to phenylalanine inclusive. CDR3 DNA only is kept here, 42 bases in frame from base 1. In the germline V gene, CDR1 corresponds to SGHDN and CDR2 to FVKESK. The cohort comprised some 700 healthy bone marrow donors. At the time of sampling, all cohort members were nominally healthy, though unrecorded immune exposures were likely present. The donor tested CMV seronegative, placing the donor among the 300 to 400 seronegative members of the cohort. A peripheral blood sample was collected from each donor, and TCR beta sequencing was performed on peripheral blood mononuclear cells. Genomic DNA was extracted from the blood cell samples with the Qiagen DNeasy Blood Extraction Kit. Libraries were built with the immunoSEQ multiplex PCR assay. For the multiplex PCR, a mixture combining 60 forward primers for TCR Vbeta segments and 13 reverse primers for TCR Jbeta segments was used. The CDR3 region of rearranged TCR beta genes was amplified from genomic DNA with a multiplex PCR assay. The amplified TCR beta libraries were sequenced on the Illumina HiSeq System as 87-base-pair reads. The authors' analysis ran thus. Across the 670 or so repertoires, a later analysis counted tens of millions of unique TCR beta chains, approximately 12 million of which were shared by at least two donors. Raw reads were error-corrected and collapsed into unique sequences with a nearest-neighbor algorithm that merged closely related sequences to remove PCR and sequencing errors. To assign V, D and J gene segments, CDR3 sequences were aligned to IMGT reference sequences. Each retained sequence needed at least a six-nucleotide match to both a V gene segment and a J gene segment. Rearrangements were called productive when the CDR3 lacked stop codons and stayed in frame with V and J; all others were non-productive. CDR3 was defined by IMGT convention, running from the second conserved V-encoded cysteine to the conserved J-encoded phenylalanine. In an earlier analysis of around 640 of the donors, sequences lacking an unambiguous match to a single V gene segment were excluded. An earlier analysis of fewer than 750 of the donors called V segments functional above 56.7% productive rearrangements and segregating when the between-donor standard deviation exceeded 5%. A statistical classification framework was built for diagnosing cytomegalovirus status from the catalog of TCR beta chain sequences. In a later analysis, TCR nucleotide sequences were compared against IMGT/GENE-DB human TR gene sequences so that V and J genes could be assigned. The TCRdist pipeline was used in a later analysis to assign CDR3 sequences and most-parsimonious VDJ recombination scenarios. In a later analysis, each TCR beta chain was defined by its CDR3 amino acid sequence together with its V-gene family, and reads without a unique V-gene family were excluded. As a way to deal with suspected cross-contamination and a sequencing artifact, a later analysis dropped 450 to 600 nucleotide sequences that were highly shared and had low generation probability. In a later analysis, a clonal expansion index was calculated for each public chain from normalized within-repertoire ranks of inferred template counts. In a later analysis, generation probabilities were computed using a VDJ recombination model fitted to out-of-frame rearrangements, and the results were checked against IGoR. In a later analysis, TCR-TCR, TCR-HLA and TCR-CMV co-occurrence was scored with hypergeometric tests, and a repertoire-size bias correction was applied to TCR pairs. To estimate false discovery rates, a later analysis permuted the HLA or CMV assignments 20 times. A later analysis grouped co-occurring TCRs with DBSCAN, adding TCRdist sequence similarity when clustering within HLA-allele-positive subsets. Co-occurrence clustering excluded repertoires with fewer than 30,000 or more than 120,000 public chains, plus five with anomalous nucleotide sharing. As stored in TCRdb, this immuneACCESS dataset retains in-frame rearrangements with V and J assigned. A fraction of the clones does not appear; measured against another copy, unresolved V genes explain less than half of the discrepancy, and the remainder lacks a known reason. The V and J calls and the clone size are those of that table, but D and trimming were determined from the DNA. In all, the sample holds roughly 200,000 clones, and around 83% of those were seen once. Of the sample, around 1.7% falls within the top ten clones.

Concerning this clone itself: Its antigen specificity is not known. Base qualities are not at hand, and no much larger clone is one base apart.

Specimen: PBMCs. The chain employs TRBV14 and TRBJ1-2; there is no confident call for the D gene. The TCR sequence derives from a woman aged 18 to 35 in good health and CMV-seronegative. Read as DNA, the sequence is TGTGCCAGCAGCCAAGTAACACCTAACTATGGCTACACCTTC. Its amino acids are CASSQVTPNYGYTF.